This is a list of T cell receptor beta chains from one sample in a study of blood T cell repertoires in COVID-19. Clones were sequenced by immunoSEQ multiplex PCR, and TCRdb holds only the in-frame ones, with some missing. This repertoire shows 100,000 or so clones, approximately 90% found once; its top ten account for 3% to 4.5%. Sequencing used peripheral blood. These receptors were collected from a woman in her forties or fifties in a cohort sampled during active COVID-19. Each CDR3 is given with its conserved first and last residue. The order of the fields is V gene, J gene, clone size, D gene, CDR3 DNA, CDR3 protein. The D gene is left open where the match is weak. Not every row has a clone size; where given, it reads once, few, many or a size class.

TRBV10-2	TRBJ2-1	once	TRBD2	TGCGCCAGCACTAGCGGGAGAGGGAGAGATGAGCAGTTCTTC	CASTSGRGRDEQFF
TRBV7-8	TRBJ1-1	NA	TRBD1	TGTGCCAGCAGCCCGGACAGGGTTTTGAACACTGAAGCTTTCTTT	CASSPDRVLNTEAFF
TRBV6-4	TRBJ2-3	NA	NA	TGTGCCAGCAGTGAACAGGGCGGCAGCATCACAGATACGCAGTATTTT	CASSEQGGSITDTQYF
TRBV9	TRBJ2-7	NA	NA	TGTGCCAGCAGCGTATTGGGGCAGTCCTACGAGCAGTACTTC	CASSVLGQSYEQYF
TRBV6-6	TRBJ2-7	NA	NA	TGTGCCAGCAGTTACTCGATCCAGGGTACTCCCTACGAGCAGTACTTC	CASSYSIQGTPYEQYF
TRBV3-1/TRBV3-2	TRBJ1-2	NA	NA	TGTGCCAGCAGCCAGAGGGGGGGTGGCTACACCTTC	CASSQRGGGYTF
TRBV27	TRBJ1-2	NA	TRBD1	TGTGCCAGCAGTCCGCGACAGGGGGCCTACTATGGCTACACCTTC	CASSPRQGAYYGYTF
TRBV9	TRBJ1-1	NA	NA	TGTGCCAGCAGCGTAGGAGGTGGGGCAGTTTCTGAAGCTTTCTTT	CASSVGGGAVSEAFF
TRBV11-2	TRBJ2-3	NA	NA	TGTGCCAGCAGGTGGGGCGGCACAGATACGCAGTATTTT	CASRWGGTDTQYF
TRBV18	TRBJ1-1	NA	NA	TGTGCCAGCTCACCTCGCCGGGACTTTTTCCCCAACACTGAAGCTTTCTTT	CASSPRRDFFPNTEAFF
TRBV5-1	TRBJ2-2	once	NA	TGCGCCAGCAGCTTGGCAGGAATGAACACCGGGGAGCTGTTTTTT	CASSLAGMNTGELFF
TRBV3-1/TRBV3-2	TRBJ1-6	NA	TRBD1	TGTGCCAGCAGCCAAGATACAGGGGGAGGTTCACCCCTCCACTTT	CASSQDTGGGSPLHF
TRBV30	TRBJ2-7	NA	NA	TGTGCCGGCCGACTCGACTCCTACGAGCAGTACTTC	CAGRLDSYEQYF
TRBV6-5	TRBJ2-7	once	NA	TGTGCCAGCCTCAAACAGGGTGCCTACGAGCAGTACTTC	CASLKQGAYEQYF
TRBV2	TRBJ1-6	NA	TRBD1	TGTGCCAATGGACAGGACAGGAGTTCACCCCTCCACTTT	CANGQDRSSPLHF
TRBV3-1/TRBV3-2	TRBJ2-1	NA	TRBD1	TGTGCCAGCAGCCAAGAAGTGTGGACAGGGAAAAATGAGCAGTTCTTC	CASSQEVWTGKNEQFF
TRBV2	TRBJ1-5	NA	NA	TGTGCCAGCAGTGTGGAACAGGGAAGCAATCAGCCCCAGCATTTT	CASSVEQGSNQPQHF
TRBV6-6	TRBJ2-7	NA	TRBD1	TGTGCCAGCAGGGGAATTTTTGGACAGGGCCCCTACGAGCAGTACTTC	CASRGIFGQGPYEQYF
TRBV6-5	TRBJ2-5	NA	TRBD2	TGTGCCAGCGCGGGGGAAGACACCCAAGAGACCCAGTACTTC	CASAGEDTQETQYF
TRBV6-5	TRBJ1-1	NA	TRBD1	TGTGCCAGCAGTAGGCAGGGGGCCTTGAACACTGAAGCTTTCTTT	CASSRQGALNTEAFF
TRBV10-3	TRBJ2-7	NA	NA	TGTGCCATCAGTGACTCAGCCTACGAGCAGTACTTC	CAISDSAYEQYF
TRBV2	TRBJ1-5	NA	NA	TGTGCCAGCAGGCCCGAGTACAATCAGCCCCAGCATTTT	CASRPEYNQPQHF
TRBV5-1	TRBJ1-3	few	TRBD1	TGCGCCAGCAGCTTGGGAGGGACAGGCTCTGGAAACACCATATATTTT	CASSLGGTGSGNTIYF
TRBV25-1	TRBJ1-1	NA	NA	TGTGCCAGCAGTGTCCACGGAGGGGAAGCTTTCTTT	CASSVHGGEAFF
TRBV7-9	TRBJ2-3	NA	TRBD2	TGTGCCAGCAGCTTACACGGGGGGAGAGATACGCAGTATTTT	CASSLHGGRDTQYF
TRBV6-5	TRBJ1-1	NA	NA	TGTGCCAGCTCGGACAGGAACACTGAAGCTTTCTTT	CASSDRNTEAFF
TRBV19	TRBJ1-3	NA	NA	TGTGCCAGTAGTATGTCGGGACAAATCTCTGGAAACACCATATATTTT	CASSMSGQISGNTIYF
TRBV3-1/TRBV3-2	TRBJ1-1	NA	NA	TGTGCCAGCAGGAGCGCCGACAGAAACACTGAAGCTTTCTTT	CASRSADRNTEAFF